A single sample gave rise to the 2 T cell receptor beta chains below, sequenced in a study of shared clonotypes between healthy human individuals. CD45RO-negative, CCR7-positively selected cells formed the naive CD8 fraction, excluding terminally differentiated effector memory CD45RA+ cells. Clones were read by immunoSEQ multiplex PCR, and TCRdb kept only the in-frame ones, dropping some. The sample has about 2 million clones, around 96% seen once. The sequenced sample was naive CD8+ T cells sorted from blood. Every receptor here comes from a young man in good health.

CDR3 DNA sequence: TGTGCCAGCAGCCAAGCCGGAAATGAGCAGTTCTTC. Amino acids: CASSQAGNEQFF. The V gene is TRBV4-2, the J gene TRBJ2-1, with D unclear. The CDR3 is 12 amino acids. Trimming stripped 1 base from V and 7 bases from J, with 5 bases between. Germline V gene sequence: CDR1 LGHNA, CDR2 YNFKEQ.

V usage is TRBV9 and J usage is TRBJ1-2; maybe TRBD1 (5 bases). The germline CDR1 and CDR2 sequences are SGDLS and YYNGEE. Trimming shortened V by 2 bases and J by 2 bases, and 10 bases separated the two germline ends. The CDR3 is made up of 14 amino acids. For the CDR3, the DNA is TGTGCCAGCAGCGTGGGAGGACAAAACTATGGCTACACCTTC. This codes for CASSVGGQNYGYTF.